The entry that follows covers one T cell receptor beta chain sequence. Trimming removed 5 bases at V and 0 bases at J, with 20 bases between. This CDR3 comprises 19 residues. Per the germline V gene, CDR1 is PRHDT and CDR2 is FYEKMQ (reference sequence). This specimen comes from a study of blood T cell repertoires in COVID-19. The table came from immunoSEQ multiplex PCR; TCRdb's copy has only in-frame clones and leaves some out. The table has some 140,000 clones, 83% seen once; the top ten hold more than 15%. The origin of this receptor is a man aged 30 to 39 who had recovered from COVID-19. This sequence joins TRBV13 and TRBJ2-6; D may be TRBD1 (6 bases). The sequenced material came from PBMCs or T cells enriched from blood (not recorded which). CDR3 loop: CASSAPSGTQFSGANVLTF. CDR3 bases: TGTGCCAGCAGCGCTCCATCCGGGACACAATTCTCTGGGGCCAACGTCCTGACTTTC.